This record looks at one T cell receptor beta chain sequence and its context. The data are from a study of T cell responses to AZD1222 COVID-19 vaccine. Study background: Recipients boosted at about 4 weeks or about 12 weeks are pooled.

Clones were sequenced by immunoSEQ multiplex PCR, and TCRdb holds only the in-frame ones, with some missing. This sample yields around 170,000 clones, of which about nine tenths are seen a single time; approximately 0.98% belongs to the top ten. The CDR3 sequence is 16 residues long. This TCR was sampled from an adult in good health. This chain connects TRBV21-1 to TRBJ2-2; the table names TRBD2, a call not compared with the DNA. TRBV21-1 is termed a pseudogene. The source was peripheral blood, collected on day 0 of AZD1222 vaccination. The CDR3 sequence is CASRRAGEGLPGELFF. The CDR3 DNA reads TGTGCCAGCAGAAGAGCGGGAGAAGGTCTTCCCGGGGAGCTGTTTTTT.